The sequence of this TCR beta chain was determined in a study of beta chain features in type 1 diabetes. The overall study: Sorted cells examined across all samples numbered more than 100 million. Study-wide results and caveats: Moderately but significantly shorter TCRB CDR3s were found in Type 1 diabetes patients in all four CD4+ subsets.

Expressed TCRB transcripts got sequenced, as all isolated RNA was reverse transcribed. Assay: immunoSEQ multiplex PCR; the TCRdb copy retains only in-frame clones and omits some. The sample lists some 350,000 clones, 8% to 10% occurring once. About this clone itself: Its specificity is unknown.

The CDR3 extends over 13 amino acids. CDR1 SQVTM and CDR2 ANQGSEA come from the germline V gene. The V gene end was trimmed by 7 bases and the J gene end by 6 bases; junction bases not matched to a gene: 8. V is TRBV29-1 and J is TRBJ2-7; the match to TRBD2 covers 11 bases. This receptor was obtained from a man aged 30 to 45 with type 1 diabetes. The specimen sequenced was central memory CD4+ T cells from blood. The CDR3 is CSGKLAGVGEQYF. In DNA form, the CDR3 reads TGCAGCGGTAAACTAGCGGGAGTTGGCGAGCAGTACTTC.